This TCR beta chain appears in the sequencing data of a study of T-cell memory formation after mild COVID-19. Study information: TCR clusters mostly belonged to single donors.

UMIs and sample barcodes were carried by the TCR alpha and TCR beta cDNA libraries that 5'RACE produced using constant-segment primers. Via MiXCR, TCRdb re-called the 5' RACE reads, giving one row per CDR3 protein. The sample records hundreds of thousands of distinct CDR3 sequences, about a sixth being singletons. This clonotype was counted between two and nine times. The specimen was PBMCs or a T cell subset sorted from them (not recorded which). This clonotype originated in an adult woman who had mild COVID-19 (a few samples of this study predate the infection). Cell type and time point are not known.

The CDR3 loop reads CASSFPDGSSYNEQFF. CDR3 DNA sequence: TGTGCCAGCAGCTTCCCGGACGGGAGCTCCTACAATGAGCAGTTCTTC. The rearrangement uses TRBV7-8 and TRBJ2-1; D possibly corresponds to TRBD2 (6 bases). This CDR3 region has 16 residues. V lost 3 bases, J lost 0 bases, and 12 bases lay in between. The germline V gene has CDR1 SGHVS and CDR2 FQNEAQ.